A single sample is the source of the 18 T cell receptor beta chains below, sequenced in a study of control samples from healthy donors and cancer patients. The table came from immunoSEQ multiplex PCR; TCRdb's copy has only in-frame clones and leaves some out. Here the sample spans about 65,000 clones, about nine tenths being singletons. Sequencing used PBMCs. The receptor source for this set is a woman between 50 and 59 years old with colorectal cancer.

The chain couples TRBV6-1 to TRBJ1-5; TRBD1 agrees at 8 bases. Looked up from germline, CDR1 is MNHNS and CDR2 is SASEGT. There are 16 residues in the CDR3. The J segment lost 2 bases and the V segment lost 2 bases, leaving 5 bases of the junction unmatched. CDR3 residues: CASSEQGRGRNQPQHF. The CDR3 region has the DNA TGTGCCAGCAGTGAACAGGGCAGGGGGCGCAATCAGCCCCAGCATTTT.

This clone occurred once. The genes are TRBV5-1 and TRBJ1-2, with 7 bases that match TRBD1. The CDR3 sequence is 14 residues long. CDR1 is SGHRS and CDR2 is YFSETQ in the germline V gene. The V and J ends lost 1 base and 6 bases, in that order; junction bases with no gene match: 6. The DNA for the CDR3 is TGCGCCAGCAGCTTGTCTCAGGGGGACCATGGCTACACCTTC. Its protein is CASSLSQGDHGYTF.

The chain employs TRBV7-3 and TRBJ2-2; 8 positions agree with TRBD2. V lost 1 base, J lost 4 bases, and 5 bases stayed unmatched. Germline V gene lookup returns CDR1 SGHTA and CDR2 FQGTGA. The CDR3 is made up of 16 amino acids. As DNA, the CDR3 is TGTGCCAGCAGCTTAAGCCTAGCGGGTGGCACCGGGGAGCTGTTTTTT. Residues: CASSLSLAGGTGELFF.

This chain links TRBV5-1 with TRBJ2-7, with D perhaps given as TRBD1 or TRBD2 (5 bases each). Trimming left V 4 bases short and J 10 bases short, with 21 bases between. The CDR3 loop spans 14 amino acids. CDR1 SGHRS and CDR2 YFSETQ come from the germline V gene. In nucleotides, the CDR3 is TGCGCCAGCAGCCAGGGACCGGGTATCTACGGACAGTACTTC. Translation gives CASSQGPGIYGQYF.

Comments on this clone: Within the sample, other DNA sequences also encode this same CDR3. The chain combines TRBV6-5 with TRBJ1-5, with D possibly TRBD1 on 5 matching bases. With 0 bases removed from V and 7 bases from J, the gap between germline ends came to 10 bases. The CDR3 extends over 14 amino acids. Germline V gene sequence: CDR1 MNHEY, CDR2 SVGAGI. The CDR3 spells CASSYSKWGQPQHF. CDR3 in DNA: TGTGCCAGCAGTTACTCTAAGTGGGGGCAGCCCCAGCATTTT.

In DNA, the CDR3 is TGTGCCAGCAGCCGGGTTCGAAACACTGAAGCTTTCTTT. Translated: CASSRVRNTEAFF. This sequence joins TRBV14 and TRBJ1-1; the D is unclear. The V gene lost 4 bases and the J gene lost 2 bases, with 8 bases spanning the gap. CDR3 length: 13 amino acids. CDR1 is SGHDN and CDR2 is FVKESK in the germline V gene.

This chain connects TRBV3-1 (or the pseudogene TRBV3-2) to TRBJ1-1; D is undetermined. Trimming pared 1 base from V and 4 bases from J, leaving 13 bases between. Germline-derived CDR1 and CDR2 are LGHDT and YNNKEL (reference sequence). This CDR3 spans 15 amino acids. The CDR3 here is CASSQGARWGTEAFF. CDR3 nucleotide sequence: TGTGCCAGCAGCCAAGGCGCCCGCTGGGGCACTGAAGCTTTCTTT.

The chain joins TRBV15 to TRBJ2-7, with no clear D. The CDR3 is 13 residues long. The germline V gene encodes CDR1 LNHNV and CDR2 YYDKDF (reference sequence). Trimming took off 0 bases at V and 4 bases at J, with 7 bases between the two ends. The CDR3 DNA follows: TGTGCCACCAGCAGAGATCCCCAATACGAGCAGTACTTC. This translates into CATSRDPQYEQYF.

The CDR3 is CASSPGEHNEQFF. The CDR3, as DNA: TGTGCCAGCTCGCCAGGGGAGCACAATGAGCAGTTCTTC. The chain combines TRBV18 with TRBJ2-1; D might be TRBD1 (6 bases). This CDR3 contains 13 residues. Trimming removed 6 bases at V and 5 bases at J, with 11 bases between. CDR1 and CDR2 (germline): KGHSH, LQKENI. Full variable domain (rest looked up from reference TRBV18 and TRBJ2-1): NAGVMQNPRHLVRRRGQEARLRCSPMKGHSHVYWYRQLPEEGLKFMVYLQKENIIDESGMPKERFSAEFPKEGPSILRIQQVVRGDSAAYFCASSPGEHNEQFFGPGTRLTVL.

The chain uses TRBV7-2 and TRBJ1-2, with a possible D match to TRBD1 (6 bases). V lost 1 base and J 4 bases, leaving 10 bases between the germline ends. Per germline, CDR1 SGHTA and CDR2 FQGNSA. The CDR3 contains 14 residues. For the CDR3, the DNA is TGTGCCAGCAGCTTAGGTGGGGGCGTCTATGGCTACACCTTC. Translated, it gives CASSLGGGVYGYTF.

V usage is TRBV7-2 and J usage is TRBJ2-3; D unresolved. The CDR3 totals 14 residues. The germline V gene encodes CDR1 SGHTA and CDR2 FQGNSA. V lost 2 bases and J 0 bases, leaving 6 bases between the germline ends. The CDR3 DNA sequence: TGTGCCAGCAGCTTATCGGCTAGCACAGATACGCAGTATTTT. This sequence encodes CASSLSASTDTQYF.

This rearrangement joins TRBV10-1 to TRBJ2-7, with unresolved D. The CDR3 has 14 amino acids. Germline CDR1 and CDR2: WNHNN and SYGVQD (reference sequence). V lost 3 bases and J lost 2, with 11 bases in between. The CDR3 sequence: CASSDPRRAYEQYF. The CDR3 DNA sequence: TGCGCCAGCAGTGACCCAAGAAGGGCCTACGAGCAGTACTTC.

The rearrangement links TRBV7-3 to TRBJ2-1, with D possibly TRBD2 on 5 matching bases. Germline CDR1 reads SGHTA; CDR2 reads FQGTGA. The CDR3 has 13 amino acids. V was pared by 2 bases and J by 6 bases, with 8 bases between. CDR3 bases: TGTGCCAGCAGCTTACGTCTAGCCAATGAGCAGTTCTTC. Translated, it gives CASSLRLANEQFF.

Concerning this clone itself: An end of the junction does not agree with germline; a read error may underlie this. The gene calls are TRBV19 and TRBJ1-2, with D possibly being TRBD1 (5 bases). The CDR3 covers 12 residues. Germline values: CDR1 LNHDA, CDR2 SQIVND (reference sequence). The CDR3 here is CASSARRQLPCF. The CDR3 DNA follows: TGTGCCAGTAGTGCCCGCCGACAGCTTCCCTGCTTC. The whole variable domain, remainder taken from reference TRBV19 and TRBJ1-2, is DGGITQSPKYLFRKEGQNVTLSCEQNLNHDAMYWYRQDPGQGLRLIYYSQIVNDFQKGDIAEGYSVSREKKESFPLTVTSAQKNPTAFYLCASSARRQLPCFGSGTRLTVV.

This clone was seen just once. This chain links TRBV5-5 with TRBJ2-7, with 7 bases fitting TRBD1. V lost 4 bases and J lost 4; bases outside the gene matches: 2. In germline, CDR1 is SGHKS, CDR2 YYEKEE (reference sequence). The CDR3 is 12 residues long. The CDR3 sequence: CASSNRGYEQYF. The CDR3 DNA is TGTGCCAGCAGCAACAGGGGTTACGAGCAGTACTTC. The full variable domain, in which reference TRBV5-5 and TRBJ2-7 provide the parts outside the CDR3, is DAGVTQSPTHLIKTRGQQVTLRCSPISGHKSVSWYQQVLGQGPQFIFQYYEKEERGRGNFPDRFSARQFPNYSSELNVNALLLGDSALYLCASSNRGYEQYFGPGTRLTVT.

V gene TRBV28 combines with J gene TRBJ2-1; D is unresolved. Per the germline V gene, CDR1 is MDHEN and CDR2 is SYDVKM. The CDR3 is 13 amino acids. V lost 7 bases, J lost 9 bases, and 16 bases lay in between. This CDR3 is CASTPPFRSEQFF. CDR3 DNA: TGTGCCAGCACCCCCCCGTTCCGCTCTGAGCAGTTCTTC.

This rearrangement joins TRBV6-1 to TRBJ1-4, with no clear D. The CDR3 extends over 16 amino acids. V was shortened by 1 base and J by 6 bases, with 15 bases between the two germline ends. Germline CDR1 reads MNHNS; CDR2 reads SASEGT. CDR3 DNA sequence: TGTGCCAGCAGTGAAGTTAAAGGGAGGCTCGATGAAAAACTGTTTTTT. Its translation is CASSEVKGRLDEKLFF.

The chain recombines TRBV28 with TRBJ2-7, with a tentative D call TRBD1 (6 bases). The CDR3 contains 13 residues. Trimming took 3 bases from V and 12 from J, leaving 18 bases between them. CDR1 is MDHEN, CDR2 SYDVKM, per germline. This CDR3 reads CASSLGQGPNRYF. In DNA, the CDR3 is TGTGCCAGCAGTTTGGGGCAGGGGCCTAATCGGTACTTC.